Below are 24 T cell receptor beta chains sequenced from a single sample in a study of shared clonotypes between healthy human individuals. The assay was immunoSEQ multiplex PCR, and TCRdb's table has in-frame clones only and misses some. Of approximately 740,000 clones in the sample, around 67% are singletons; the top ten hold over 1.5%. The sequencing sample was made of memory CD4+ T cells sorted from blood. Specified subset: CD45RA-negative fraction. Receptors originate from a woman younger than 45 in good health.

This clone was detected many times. DNA for the CDR3: TGTGCCAGCAGCTTAGACGGGGGCAATGAGCAGTTCTTC. Its protein is CASSLDGGNEQFF. This chain uses TRBV11-3 with TRBJ2-1; possibly TRBD2 for D (6 bases). V dropped 0 bases and J dropped 6 bases, with 6 bases sitting between them. CDR1 is SGHNT, CDR2 YENEEA, per germline. This CDR3 contains 13 residues. The entire variable domain, with the rest obtained from reference TRBV11-3 and TRBJ2-1, is as follows: EAGVVQSPRYKIIEKKQPVAFWCNPISGHNTLYWYLQNLGQGPELLIRYENEEAVDDSQLPKDRFSAERLKGVDSTLKIQPAELGDSAVYLCASSLDGGNEQFFGPGTRLTVL.

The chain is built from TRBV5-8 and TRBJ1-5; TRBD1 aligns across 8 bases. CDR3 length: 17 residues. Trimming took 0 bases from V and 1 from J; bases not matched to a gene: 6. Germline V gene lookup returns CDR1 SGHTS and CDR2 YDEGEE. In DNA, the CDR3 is TGTGCCAGCAGCTTGGGGACAGGGCGCGGGAGCAATCAGCCCCAGCATTTT. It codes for CASSLGTGRGSNQPQHF.

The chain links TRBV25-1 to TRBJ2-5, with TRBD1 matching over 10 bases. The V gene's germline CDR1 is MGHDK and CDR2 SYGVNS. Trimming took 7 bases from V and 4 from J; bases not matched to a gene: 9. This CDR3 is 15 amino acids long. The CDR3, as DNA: TGTGCCAGCAATCTTGGACAGGGGGGTGGAGAGACCCAGTACTTC. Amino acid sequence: CASNLGQGGGETQYF.

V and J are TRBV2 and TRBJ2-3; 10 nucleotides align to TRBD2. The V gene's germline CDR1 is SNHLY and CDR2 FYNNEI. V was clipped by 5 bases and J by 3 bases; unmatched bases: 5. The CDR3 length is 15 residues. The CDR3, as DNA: TGTGCCAGCAGTCAACTAGCGGGAATAACAGATACGCAGTATTTT. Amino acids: CASSQLAGITDTQYF.

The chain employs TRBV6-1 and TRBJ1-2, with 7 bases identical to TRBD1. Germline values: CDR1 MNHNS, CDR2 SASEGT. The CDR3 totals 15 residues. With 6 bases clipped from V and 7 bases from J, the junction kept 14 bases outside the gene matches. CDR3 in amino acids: CASSLKVGTETGYTF. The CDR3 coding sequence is TGTGCCAGCAGCTTGAAAGTAGGGACAGAGACTGGCTACACCTTC.

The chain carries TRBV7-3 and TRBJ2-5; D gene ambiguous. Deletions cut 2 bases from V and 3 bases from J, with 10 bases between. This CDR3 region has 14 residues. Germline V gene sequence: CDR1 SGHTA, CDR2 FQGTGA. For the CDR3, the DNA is TGTGCCAGCAGCTTATCCCCCTGGGAAGAGACCCAGTACTTC. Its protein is CASSLSPWEETQYF.

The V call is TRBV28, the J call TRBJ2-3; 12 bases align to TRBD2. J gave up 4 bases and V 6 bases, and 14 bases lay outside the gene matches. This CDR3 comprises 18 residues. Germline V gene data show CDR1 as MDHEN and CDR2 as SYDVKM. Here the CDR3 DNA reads TGTGCCAGCAGCCCGCCGCAGGAGACTAGCGGGAGTGCAGATACGCAGTATTTT. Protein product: CASSPPQETSGSADTQYF.

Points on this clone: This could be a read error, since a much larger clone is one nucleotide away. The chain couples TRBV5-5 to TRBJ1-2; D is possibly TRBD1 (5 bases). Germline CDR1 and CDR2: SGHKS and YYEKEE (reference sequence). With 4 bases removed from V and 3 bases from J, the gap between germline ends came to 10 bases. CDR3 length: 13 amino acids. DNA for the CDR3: TGTGCCAGCAGCGCCGGGACCCACTATGGCTACACCTTC. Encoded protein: CASSAGTHYGYTF.

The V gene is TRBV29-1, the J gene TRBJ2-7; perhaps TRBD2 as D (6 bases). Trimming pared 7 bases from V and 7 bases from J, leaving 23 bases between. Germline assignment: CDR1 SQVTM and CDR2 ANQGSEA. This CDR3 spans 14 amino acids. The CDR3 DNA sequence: TGCAGCGCTGCTACGGGACTCCCTCAAGGTGAGCAGTACTTC. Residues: CSAATGLPQGEQYF.

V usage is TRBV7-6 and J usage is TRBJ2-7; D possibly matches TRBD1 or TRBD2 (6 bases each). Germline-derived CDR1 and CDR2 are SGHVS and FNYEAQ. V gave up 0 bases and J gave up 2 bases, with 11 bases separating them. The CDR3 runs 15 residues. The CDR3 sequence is CASSLAGGGPYEQYF. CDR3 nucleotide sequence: TGTGCCAGCAGCTTAGCGGGGGGCGGACCCTACGAGCAGTACTTC.

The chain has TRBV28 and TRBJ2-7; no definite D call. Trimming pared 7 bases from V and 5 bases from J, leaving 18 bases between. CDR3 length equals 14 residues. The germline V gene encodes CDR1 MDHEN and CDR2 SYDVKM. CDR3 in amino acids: CASTHGYKSDEQYF. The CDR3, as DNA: TGTGCCAGCACCCACGGGTACAAGAGCGACGAGCAGTACTTC.

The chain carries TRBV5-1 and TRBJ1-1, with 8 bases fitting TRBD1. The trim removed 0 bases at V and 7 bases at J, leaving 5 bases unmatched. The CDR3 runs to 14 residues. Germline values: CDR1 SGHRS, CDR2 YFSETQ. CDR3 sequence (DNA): TGCGCCAGCAGCTTGGATGGGACAGGCGGTGAAGCTTTCTTT. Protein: CASSLDGTGGEAFF.

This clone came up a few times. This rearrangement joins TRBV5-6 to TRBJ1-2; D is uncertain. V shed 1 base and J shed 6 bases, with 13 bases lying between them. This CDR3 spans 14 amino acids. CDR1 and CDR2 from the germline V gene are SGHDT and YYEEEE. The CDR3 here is CASSLTVLLHGYTF. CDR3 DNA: TGTGCCAGCAGCTTGACAGTCCTTTTACATGGCTACACCTTC.

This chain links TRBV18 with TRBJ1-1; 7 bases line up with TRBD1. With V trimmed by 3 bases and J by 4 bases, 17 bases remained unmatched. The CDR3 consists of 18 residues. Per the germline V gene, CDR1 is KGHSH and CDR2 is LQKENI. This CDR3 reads CASSPERGDSLAGTEAFF. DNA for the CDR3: TGTGCCAGCTCACCGGAGCGGGGGGACAGCCTTGCGGGCACTGAAGCTTTCTTT.

CDR3: CASSLVTSYNEQFF. The CDR3 DNA sequence: TGTGCCAGCAGCTTGGTAACCTCCTACAATGAGCAGTTCTTC. The chain combines TRBV5-4 with TRBJ2-1; D is unclear. This CDR3 region has 14 residues. Germline CDR1 is SGHNT and CDR2 is YYREEE (reference sequence). The ends were cut back, 0 bases at V and 0 bases at J, with 4 bases in the middle. Using reference TRBV5-4 and TRBJ2-1 for the parts outside the CDR3, the full variable domain is ETGVTQSPTHLIKTRGQQVTLRCSSQSGHNTVSWYQQALGQGPQFIFQYYREEENGRGNFPPRFSGLQFPNYSSELNVNALELDDSALYLCASSLVTSYNEQFFGPGTRLTVL.

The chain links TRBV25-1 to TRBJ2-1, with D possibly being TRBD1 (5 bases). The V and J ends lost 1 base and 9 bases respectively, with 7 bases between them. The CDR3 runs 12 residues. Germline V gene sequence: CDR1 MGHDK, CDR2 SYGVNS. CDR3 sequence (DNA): TGTGCCAGCAGTGAATTAGGGGCTGAGCAGTTCTTC. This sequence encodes CASSELGAEQFF.

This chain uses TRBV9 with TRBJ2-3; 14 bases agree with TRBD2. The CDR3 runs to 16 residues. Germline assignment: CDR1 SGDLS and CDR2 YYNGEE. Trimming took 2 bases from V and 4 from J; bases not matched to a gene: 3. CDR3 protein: CASSVAGLAGADTQYF. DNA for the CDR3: TGTGCCAGCAGCGTGGCGGGACTAGCGGGGGCAGATACGCAGTATTTT.

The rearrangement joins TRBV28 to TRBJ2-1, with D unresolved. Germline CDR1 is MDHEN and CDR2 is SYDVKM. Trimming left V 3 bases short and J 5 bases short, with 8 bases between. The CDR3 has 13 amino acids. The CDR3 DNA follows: TGTGCCAGCAGTTTGACACCCGACAATGAGCAGTTCTTC. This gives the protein CASSLTPDNEQFF.

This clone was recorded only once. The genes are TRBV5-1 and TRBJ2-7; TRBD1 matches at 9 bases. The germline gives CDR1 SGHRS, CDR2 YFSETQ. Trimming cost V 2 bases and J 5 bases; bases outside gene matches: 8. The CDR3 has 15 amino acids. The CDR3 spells CASSFSGQGFDEQYF. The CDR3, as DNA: TGCGCCAGCAGCTTCTCGGGACAGGGCTTCGACGAGCAGTACTTC.

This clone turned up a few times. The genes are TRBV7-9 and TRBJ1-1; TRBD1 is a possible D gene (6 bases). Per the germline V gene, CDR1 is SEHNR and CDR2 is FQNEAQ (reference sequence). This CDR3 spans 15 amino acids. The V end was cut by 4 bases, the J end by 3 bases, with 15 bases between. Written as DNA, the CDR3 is TGTGCCAGCAGCTCGTTTCGGGGGCGAGACACTGAAGCTTTCTTT. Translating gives CASSSFRGRDTEAFF.

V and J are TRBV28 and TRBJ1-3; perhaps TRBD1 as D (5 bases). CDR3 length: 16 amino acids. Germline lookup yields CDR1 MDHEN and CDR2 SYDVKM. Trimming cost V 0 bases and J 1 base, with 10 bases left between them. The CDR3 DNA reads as TGTGCCAGCAGTTTATGGGCAGGGAGGTCTGGAAACACCATATATTTT. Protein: CASSLWAGRSGNTIYF.

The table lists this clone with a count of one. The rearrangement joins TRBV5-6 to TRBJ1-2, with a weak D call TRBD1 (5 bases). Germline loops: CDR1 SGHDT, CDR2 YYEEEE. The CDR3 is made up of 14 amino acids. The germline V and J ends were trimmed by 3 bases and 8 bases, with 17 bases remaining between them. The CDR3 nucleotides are TGTGCCAGCAGCTGGCGGCCGCAGGGCAAGGGCTACACCTTC. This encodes CASSWRPQGKGYTF.

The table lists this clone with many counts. The CDR3 DNA sequence: TGTGCCAGCAGCCCCGGGGTAGTCTCCTCCTACAATGAGCAGTTCTTC. Translation: CASSPGVVSSYNEQFF. The chain couples TRBV7-8 to TRBJ2-1; TRBD2 might be the D (5 bases). The V end was cut by 5 bases, the J end by 0 bases, with 14 bases between. The germline CDR1 and CDR2 sequences are SGHVS and FQNEAQ. The CDR3 consists of 16 residues.

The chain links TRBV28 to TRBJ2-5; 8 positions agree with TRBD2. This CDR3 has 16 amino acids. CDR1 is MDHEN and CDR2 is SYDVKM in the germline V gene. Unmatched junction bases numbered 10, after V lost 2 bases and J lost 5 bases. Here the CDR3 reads CASSLGSTAGVETQYF. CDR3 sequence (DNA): TGTGCCAGCAGTTTAGGCTCGACAGCGGGAGTCGAGACCCAGTACTTC. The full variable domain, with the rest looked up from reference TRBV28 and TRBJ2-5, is DVKVTQSSRYLVKRTGEKVFLECVQDMDHENMFWYRQDPGLGLRLIYFSYDVKMKEKGDIPEGYSVSREKKERFSLILESASTNQTSMYLCASSLGSTAGVETQYFGPGTRLLVL.